The 32 T cell receptor beta chains below were found in one sample sequenced in a study of regulatory T cells in long-lasting Graves disease. As to time point: newly diagnosed GD, antithyroid drugs for less than 3 months. RNA extracted from PBMCs served as the sequencing template. For TCR beta, libraries came from iRepertoire HTBI primers and Arm-PCR of CDR3 regions. TCRdb reanalysed the multiplex PCR reads using MiXCR and keeps one entry per CDR3 protein. The sample shows some 250,000 distinct CDR3 sequences, more than 15% of them seen only once. The sample was also reused in another study, on T cells in Graves' hyperthyroidism and ophthalmopathy.

The source material was peripheral blood mononuclear cells (PBMCs), sampled at new diagnosis, from a patient treated with antithyroid drugs. The receptors were sampled from a woman aged 25 to 39 with Graves disease.

Many counts were recorded for this clonotype. This sequence joins TRBV4-1 and TRBJ1-6, with D tentatively TRBD1 (6 bases). This CDR3 has 21 residues. Between the trimmed V and J ends, which lost 0 bases and 4 bases, there was a span of 25 bases. In germline, CDR1 is MGHRA, CDR2 YSYEKL. In nucleotides, the CDR3 is TGCGCCAGCAGCCAAGATTCATTGAGACAGGACCGTTACTCTTATAATTCACCCCTCCACTTT. Amino acid sequence: CASSQDSLRQDRYSYNSPLHF.

This clonotype was seen many times. The chain has TRBV20-1 and TRBJ2-4; 8 bases line up with TRBD2. V shed 0 bases and J 0 bases; nucleotides not matched to a gene: 4. The V gene's germline CDR1 is DFQATT and CDR2 SNEGSKA (reference sequence). The CDR3 contains 16 residues. The CDR3, as DNA: TGCAGTGCTAGAGATACACGGGGGGGAGCCAAAAACATTCAGTACTTC. Amino acid sequence: CSARDTRGGAKNIQYF.

For this clonotype: A clone one base away is much larger, so this may be a read error. The final CDR3 position lacks the conserved phenylalanine or tryptophan, pointing to a likely read error. The chain joins TRBV7-9 to TRBJ1-5; 10 bases agree with TRBD1. Germline V gene data show CDR1 as SEHNR and CDR2 as FQNEAQ (reference sequence). The J segment lost 6 bases and the V segment lost 6 bases, leaving 11 bases of the junction unmatched. The CDR3 consists of 16 residues. CDR3 amino acids: CASSQTGTGEVQPQHL. DNA of the CDR3: TGTGCCAGCAGTCAAACCGGGACAGGGGAGGTTCAGCCCCAGCATTTG.

In its sample, this clonotype was seen a few times. The chain recombines TRBV2 with TRBJ2-5; D gene ambiguous. Germline-derived CDR1 and CDR2 are SNHLY and FYNNEI. This CDR3 has 14 amino acids. Trimming cost V 6 bases and J 1 base, with 12 bases left between them. CDR3 region: CASRFIYSQETQYF. DNA for the CDR3: TGTGCCAGCAGGTTTATCTACAGCCAAGAGACCCAGTACTTC.

The chain has TRBV12-3 or TRBV12-4 and TRBJ1-5; 8 bases are shared with TRBD1. Germline trimming cut 7 bases from V and 1 base from J; bases unmatched to any gene: 6. The CDR3 loop spans 15 amino acids. The CDR3 bases are TGTGCCAGCAACCCGACAGGGGAAAGCAATCAGCCCCAGCATTTT. Translated: CASNPTGESNQPQHF.

In this sample, this clonotype turned up many times. The J gene is TRBJ2-1, the V gene TRBV6-1; D is undetermined. Trimming removed 6 bases from V and 4 bases from J, with 4 bases in between. CDR1 and CDR2 (germline): MNHNS, SASEGT. The CDR3 loop spans 11 amino acids. The CDR3 region has the DNA TGTGCCAGCAGACGTTACAATGAGCAGTTCTTC. Translated, it gives CASRRYNEQFF.

This clonotype has a count of ten or more. J is TRBJ2-7 and V is TRBV7-2, with 8 bases that match TRBD1. Germline CDR1 SGHTA, CDR2 FQGNSA. V was clipped by 5 bases and J by 5 bases; unmatched bases: 8. This CDR3 contains 14 residues. CDR3: CASSAGQGRNEQYF. CDR3 nucleotides: TGTGCCAGCAGCGCCGGACAGGGTCGGAACGAGCAGTACTTC.

This clonotype was picked up many times. In DNA, the CDR3 is TGTGCCAGCAGCCCTCGGACTAGCCTAACAGAGACCCAGTACTTC. Encoded protein: CASSPRTSLTETQYF. This sequence joins TRBV7-6 and TRBJ2-5; 8 bases are shared with TRBD2. The V segment lost 5 bases and the J segment 4 bases; nucleotides outside the gene matches: 9. The CDR3 length is 15 residues. CDR1 and CDR2 from the germline V gene are SGHVS and FNYEAQ.

In its sample, this clonotype was seen many times. The rearrangement uses TRBV11-1 and TRBJ1-1; D gene uncertain. From germline, CDR1 is SGHAT and CDR2 FQDESV (reference sequence). There are 12 residues in the CDR3. V dropped 1 base and J dropped 7 bases, with 7 bases sitting between them. CDR3 sequence reads: CASSLVGYEAFF. CDR3 nucleotide sequence: TGTGCCAGCAGCTTAGTAGGGTATGAAGCTTTCTTT.

In this sample, this clonotype turned up many times. The rearrangement uses TRBV20-1 and TRBJ2-5, with 7 bases that match TRBD2. This CDR3 is 15 amino acids long. Germline-derived CDR1 and CDR2 are DFQATT and SNEGSKA (reference sequence). The V segment lost 0 bases and the J segment 2 bases; nucleotides outside the gene matches: 6. This chain's CDR3 is CSARDWAGEQETQYF. The CDR3 nucleotides are TGCAGTGCTAGAGATTGGGCGGGGGAACAAGAGACCCAGTACTTC.

This clonotype was found many times. CDR3 protein: CSAREQAASTDTQYF. The CDR3 nucleotides read TGCAGTGCTAGAGAACAAGCGGCTAGCACAGATACGCAGTATTTT. The J gene is TRBJ2-3, the V gene TRBV20-1, with TRBD2 as a possible D gene (5 bases). Germline values: CDR1 DFQATT, CDR2 SNEGSKA (reference sequence). The CDR3 has 15 amino acids. The ends were cut back, 0 bases at V and 0 bases at J, with 10 bases in the middle.

This clonotype came up many times. V gene TRBV20-1 combines with J gene TRBJ1-1, with a weak D call TRBD1 (6 bases). The CDR3 covers 18 residues. Germline-derived CDR1 and CDR2 are DFQATT and SNEGSKA (reference sequence). Trimming cost V 2 bases and J 0 bases, with 22 bases left between them. Here the CDR3 reads CSARNSGGRTGVNTEAFF. CDR3 sequence (DNA): TGCAGTGCTAGAAACTCTGGGGGGCGCACAGGTGTGAACACTGAAGCTTTCTTT.

On this clonotype itself: This is likely an artifact of a read error, given a far larger clone one base away. The J gene is TRBJ2-2, the V gene TRBV6-2 or TRBV6-3; a possible D gene is TRBD1 (6 bases). CDR3 length equals 15 residues. Germline CDR1 reads MNHEY; CDR2 reads SVGEGT. CDR3 loop: CASRQGNTGSGEMFF. In nucleotides, the CDR3 is TGTGCCAGCAGACAAGGGAACACAGGGTCCGGGGAGATGTTTTTT.

This clonotype was counted many times. The V and J genes are TRBV7-2 and TRBJ2-7, with TRBD2 as a possible D gene (5 bases). The CDR3 is 16 residues long. Trimming removed 2 bases from V and 2 bases from J, with 16 bases in between. Germline loops: CDR1 SGHTA, CDR2 FQGNSA. CDR3 in DNA: TGTGCCAGCAGCTTAACAGTGAGGGTAAGGACCTACGAGCAGTACTTC. It codes for CASSLTVRVRTYEQYF. Using reference TRBV7-2 and TRBJ2-7 for the parts outside the CDR3, the full variable domain is GAGVSQSPSNKVTEKGKDVELRCDPISGHTALYWYRQSLGQGLEFLIYFQGNSAPDKSGLPSDRFSAERTGGSVSTLTIQRTQQEDSAVYLCASSLTVRVRTYEQYFGPGTRLTVT.

The chain is built from TRBV7-9 and TRBJ1-3, with D perhaps matching TRBD1 (6 bases). There are 15 residues in the CDR3. Trimming removed 5 bases at V and 2 bases at J, with 13 bases between. Germline CDR1 SEHNR, CDR2 FQNEAQ (reference sequence). CDR3 in amino acids: CASSAGDLPGNTIYF. CDR3 nucleotides: TGTGCCAGCAGCGCAGGGGACTTGCCTGGAAACACCATATATTTT.

This clonotype was picked up many times. The J gene is TRBJ2-3, the V gene TRBV3-1; D is possibly TRBD2 (5 bases). The CDR3 is 17 residues long. Germline V gene lookup returns CDR1 LGHDT and CDR2 YNNKEL (reference sequence). The V gene lost 2 bases and the J gene lost 9 bases, with 24 bases spanning the gap. CDR3 residues: CASSQHRVSAQIATQYF. The CDR3 nucleotides are TGTGCCAGCAGCCAACACCGGGTCTCCGCCCAGATAGCGACGCAGTATTTT.

The chain links TRBV12-3 or TRBV12-4 to TRBJ1-2; unclear D gene. The CDR3 has 13 residues. V lost 6 bases and J 8 bases, leaving 16 bases between the germline ends. As DNA, the CDR3 is TGTGCCAGCAGGTACGATCCGAAATCCGGCTACACCTTC. Encoded protein: CASRYDPKSGYTF.

The V call is TRBV20-1, the J call TRBJ1-1; D remains ambiguous. The CDR3 consists of 13 residues. Germline V gene data show CDR1 as DFQATT and CDR2 as SNEGSKA (reference sequence). The chain's CDR3 is CSVRSVSNTEAFF. The DNA of the CDR3 is TGCAGCGTTAGGTCGGTCAGCAACACTGAAGCTTTCTTT.

This clonotype came up once. CDR3 loop: CASTNGRNNNEQFF. The DNA for the CDR3 is TGTGCCAGCACTAATGGGCGGAACAACAATGAGCAGTTCTTC. V usage is TRBV9 and J usage is TRBJ2-1; D is unclear. The germline V gene has CDR1 SGDLS and CDR2 YYNGEE. There are 14 residues in the CDR3. The V end was cut by 6 bases, the J end by 5 bases, with 15 bases between.

On this clonotype: This may be a read error, as it is one base from a much larger clone. The chain couples TRBV4-1 to TRBJ1-5, with 9 bases fitting TRBD1. This CDR3 is built from 15 residues. V shed 4 bases and J 9 bases; nucleotides not matched to a gene: 10. The germline V gene has CDR1 MGHRA and CDR2 YSYEKL. CDR3 sequence (DNA): TGCGCCAGCAGCCCTCGGGACAGGGCCCTTGCGCCCCAGCATTTT. This encodes CASSPRDRALAPQHF.

As to this clonotype: Possible read error: a much larger clone is one base away. The rearrangement links TRBV6-2 or TRBV6-3 to TRBJ1-5, with a possible D match to TRBD1 (5 bases). This CDR3 region has 15 residues. Germline assignment: CDR1 MNHEY and CDR2 SVGEGT. The CDR3 DNA reads as TGTGCCGGCAGTTACGTGGGAGGCGGGGGTCAGCCCCAGCATTTT. This gives the protein CAGSYVGGGGQPQHF.

This clonotype was observed many times. This rearrangement joins TRBV10-3 to TRBJ2-7; the D gene is possibly TRBD2 (5 bases). V lost 4 bases, J lost 2 bases, and 12 bases lay in between. Germline lookup yields CDR1 ENHRY and CDR2 SYGVKD. The CDR3 loop spans 14 amino acids. The CDR3 DNA is TGTGCCATCAGTGTCGGACTCGGAACCTACGAGCAGTACTTC. This gives the protein CAISVGLGTYEQYF.

This clonotype was found many times. The chain is built from TRBV20-1 and TRBJ2-3; D not resolved. The CDR3 is 11 amino acids. With 6 bases removed from V and 6 bases from J, the gap between germline ends came to 10 bases. CDR1 and CDR2 from the germline V gene are DFQATT and SNEGSKA (reference sequence). CDR3 in DNA: TGCAGTGCCCACATTTGGGATACGCAGTATTTT. It specifies CSAHIWDTQYF.

This clonotype was picked up many times. The chain combines TRBV5-1 with TRBJ2-1, with TRBD2 matching over 7 bases. The CDR3 is 17 residues long. J was trimmed by 5 bases and V by 4 bases; bases with no gene match: 15. The germline CDR1 and CDR2 sequences are SGHRS and YFSETQ. CDR3 in DNA: TGCGCCAGCAGCCTAACCCTGGGGGGGGGGTTGCACAATGAGCAGTTCTTC. This gives the protein CASSLTLGGGLHNEQFF.

This clonotype was recorded a few times. The rearrangement links TRBV6-1 to TRBJ2-5; 9 positions match TRBD1. Germline CDR1 is MNHNS and CDR2 is SASEGT. Losses at the gene ends were 6 bases for V and 2 bases for J; bases not matched to a gene: 13. This CDR3 has 17 amino acids. CDR3 DNA: TGTGCCAGCAGGCAACAGGGGGCCTCGCCCAATCAAGAGACCCAGTACTTC. Translated: CASRQQGASPNQETQYF.

Ten or more counts support this clonotype. The chain employs TRBV7-2 and TRBJ2-1, with 7 nucleotides matching TRBD2. J gave up 9 bases and V 3 bases, and 14 bases lay outside the gene matches. CDR3 size: 16 residues. The germline gives CDR1 SGHTA, CDR2 FQGNSA. The CDR3 bases are TGTGCCAGCAGCTTCGGGGGGTCGTTACCAGTACTTGAGCAGTTCTTC. It codes for CASSFGGSLPVLEQFF.

This clonotype was recorded at least ten times. J is TRBJ1-5 and V is TRBV5-5; D is unclear. Germline-derived CDR1 and CDR2 are SGHKS and YYEKEE (reference sequence). Trimming cost V 0 bases and J 3 bases, with 7 bases left between them. CDR3 length equals 14 residues. The CDR3, as DNA: TGTGCCAGCAGCTTGGGGCCGTTCAATCAGCCCCAGCATTTT. It translates to CASSLGPFNQPQHF.

This clonotype was seen many times. The chain has TRBV2 and TRBJ2-4; D perhaps matches TRBD1 (6 bases). Trimming cost V 8 bases and J 3 bases, with 11 bases left between them. The CDR3 is 13 amino acids. Per the germline V gene, CDR1 is SNHLY and CDR2 is FYNNEI. CDR3 amino acids: CASGGVGKNIQYF. CDR3 coding DNA: TGTGCCAGCGGGGGCGTAGGCAAAAACATTCAGTACTTC.

This clonotype was counted ten times or more. The chain uses TRBV7-9 and TRBJ2-1, with D unclear. The CDR3 is 12 residues long. The V gene's germline CDR1 is SEHNR and CDR2 FQNEAQ (reference sequence). V was trimmed by 0 bases and J by 10 bases, leaving 7 bases between them. The CDR3 is CASSLARKEQFF. The CDR3 coding sequence is TGTGCCAGCAGCTTAGCGCGGAAGGAGCAGTTCTTC.

This clonotype turned up a few times. This likely reflects a read error, since a far larger clone is one base away. The chain joins TRBV2 to TRBJ2-4, with D perhaps TRBD1 (5 bases). The CDR3 has 12 amino acids. Trimming took off 7 bases at V and 13 bases at J, with 17 bases between the two ends. Germline loops: CDR1 SNHLY, CDR2 FYNNEI. CDR3 in DNA: TGTGCCAGCATTGGACAACCCAATGAGCAGTACTTC. Residues: CASIGQPNEQYF.

This clonotype was seen at least ten times. The J gene is TRBJ1-2, the V gene TRBV4-1; 7 bases line up with TRBD1. The V and J ends lost 3 bases and 8 bases, in that order; junction bases with no gene match: 21. Germline V CDR1 and CDR2: MGHRA, YSYEKL. The CDR3 has 18 residues. CDR3 nucleotide sequence: TGCGCCAGCAGCCAGGCCCCGGGACAGCCACAGATGGGGGGAGGCTACACCTTC. Protein sequence: CASSQAPGQPQMGGGYTF.

Of note for this clonotype: This sequence may be a read error, since a much larger clone differs from it by one base. This chain links TRBV12-3 or TRBV12-4 with TRBJ2-2; TRBD2 aligns across 12 bases. CDR3 length equals 16 residues. CDR3 sequence (DNA): TGTGCCAGCAGTTCGACTAGCGGGGGATACACCGGGGAGCTGTCTTTT. Its protein is CASSSTSGGYTGELSF.